The 23 T cell receptor beta chains in this list originate from one sample, sequenced in a study of blood T cell repertoires in COVID-19. TCRdb's copy holds only in-frame clones and misses some; the assay was immunoSEQ multiplex PCR. The sample shows approximately 160,000 clones, over 85% of them seen only once. Source material: peripheral blood. These receptors were collected from a man aged 55 to 70 with active or convalescent COVID-19.

This clone was seen only a few times. V gene TRBV7-2 combines with J gene TRBJ2-1, with D unclear. The V and J ends lost 2 bases and 0 bases respectively, with 2 bases between them. CDR3 length equals 13 residues. The germline gives CDR1 SGHTA, CDR2 FQGNSA. The CDR3 region is CASSLRSYNEQFF. DNA of the CDR3: TGTGCCAGCAGCTTACGCTCCTACAATGAGCAGTTCTTC.

V and J are TRBV27 and TRBJ1-2; D is undetermined. Germline CDR1 is MNHEY and CDR2 is SMNVEV (reference sequence). CDR3 length equals 14 residues. V gave up 0 bases and J gave up 2 bases, with 7 bases separating them. CDR3 region: CASSLSRINYGYTF. The CDR3 DNA sequence: TGTGCCAGCAGTTTATCGCGGATAAACTATGGCTACACCTTC.

V is TRBV25-1 and J is TRBJ2-3; 7 bases match TRBD1. Germline CDR1 MGHDK, CDR2 SYGVNS. The trim removed 6 bases at V and 3 bases at J, leaving 3 bases unmatched. This CDR3 is built from 13 residues. CDR3 in DNA: TGTGCCAGCAGCGCGACAGGGACAGATACGCAGTATTTT. This sequence encodes CASSATGTDTQYF.

The chain couples TRBV10-1 to TRBJ2-7; 11 bases are a match to TRBD2. Per the germline V gene, CDR1 is WNHNN and CDR2 is SYGVQD (reference sequence). There are 14 residues in the CDR3. V lost 11 bases and J lost 4; bases outside the gene matches: 10. CDR3 nucleotides: TGCGCCGACCATAGGACTAGCGGGCCGTACGAGCAGTACTTC. Its translation is CADHRTSGPYEQYF.

The rearrangement joins TRBV19 to TRBJ2-2; 8 nucleotides line up with TRBD1. CDR1 and CDR2 (germline): LNHDA, SQIVND (reference sequence). The CDR3 length is 15 residues. V was pared by 2 bases and J by 5 bases, with 4 bases of the junction left unmatched. In DNA form, the CDR3 reads TGTGCCAGTAGTATACCCAGGGGGCAGACCGGGGAGCTGTTTTTT. Translation: CASSIPRGQTGELFF.

V usage is TRBV7-6 and J usage is TRBJ1-2; D is uncertain. V shed 0 bases and J shed 3 bases, with 14 bases lying between them. The CDR3 spans 16 residues. Germline assignment: CDR1 SGHVS and CDR2 FNYEAQ. The CDR3 here is CASSLAREGYYYGYTF. The CDR3 DNA reads TGTGCCAGCAGCTTAGCTAGGGAGGGTTATTACTATGGCTACACCTTC.

V gene TRBV12-5 combines with J gene TRBJ2-1, with D possibly being TRBD2 (6 bases). The CDR3 has 14 residues. Germline-derived CDR1 and CDR2 are LGHNT and FRNRAP. The germline V and J ends were trimmed by 6 bases and 0 bases, with 9 bases remaining between them. The CDR3 loop reads CASGRENSYNEQFF. The CDR3 DNA reads TGTGCTAGTGGCCGGGAGAACTCCTACAATGAGCAGTTCTTC. Looking up the rest from reference TRBV12-5 and TRBJ2-1 gives the full variable domain: DARVTQTPRHKVTEMGQEVTMRCQPILGHNTVFWYRQTMMQGLELLAYFRNRAPLDDSGMPKDRFSAEMPDATLATLKIQPSEPRDSAVYFCASGRENSYNEQFFGPGTRLTVL.

The V and J genes are TRBV10-3 and TRBJ2-1, with TRBD2 identical over 9 bases. Trimming at V came to 0 bases and at J to 4 bases, leaving 4 bases not matched to a gene. Germline V gives CDR1 ENHRY, CDR2 SYGVKD. This CDR3 has 16 amino acids. The CDR3 DNA sequence: TGTGCCATCAGTGAGTCTGGCGGGAGGGAGTACAATGAGCAGTTCTTC. The encoded protein is CAISESGGREYNEQFF.

The chain couples TRBV19 to TRBJ2-3; a possible D gene is TRBD2 (6 bases). The CDR3 spans 15 residues. The germline V gene has CDR1 LNHDA and CDR2 SQIVND (reference sequence). V was cut by 8 bases and J by 0 bases, with 15 bases left in between. The CDR3 DNA is TGTGCCAGTGGGAAGGGACTTCCGAGCACAGATACGCAGTATTTT. Translating gives CASGKGLPSTDTQYF.

This clone was seen once. The gene calls are TRBV7-2 and TRBJ2-3, with D possibly matching TRBD1 (6 bases). Germline V gene lookup returns CDR1 SGHTA and CDR2 FQGNSA. The CDR3 totals 15 residues. With 8 bases removed from V and 1 base from J, the gap between germline ends came to 16 bases. Written as DNA, the CDR3 is TGTGCCAGCCGACTCGGAAACAGGGGCACAGATACGCAGTATTTT. Protein product: CASRLGNRGTDTQYF.

The CDR3 DNA is TGTGCCTGGTCCCAGGGTGACTATGGCTACACCTTC. Its protein product is CAWSQGDYGYTF. The chain recombines TRBV30 with TRBJ1-2; possibly TRBD1 for D (5 bases). Trimming left V 5 bases short and J 3 bases short, with 10 bases between. This CDR3 spans 12 amino acids. CDR1 is GTSNPN and CDR2 is SVGIG in the germline V gene (reference sequence). The full variable domain, with the rest looked up from reference TRBV30 and TRBJ1-2, is SQTIHQWPATLVQPVGSPLSLECTVEGTSNPNLYWYRQAAGRGLQLLFYSVGIGQISSEVPQNLSASRPQDRQFILSSKKLLLSDSGFYLCAWSQGDYGYTFGSGTRLTVV.

The CDR3 DNA is TGTGCCATCAGCCGACAGTCAGGAAGTCAAGAGACCCAGTACTTC. Residues: CAISRQSGSQETQYF. The gene calls are TRBV10-3 and TRBJ2-5; TRBD1 might be the D (5 bases). The CDR3 has 15 amino acids. CDR1 is ENHRY, CDR2 SYGVKD, per germline. V was shortened by 6 bases and J by 2 bases, with 16 bases between the two germline ends.

The J gene is TRBJ2-2, the V gene TRBV21-1; the table's D call of TRBD2 was not tested on the DNA. TRBV21-1 is flagged as a pseudogene. This CDR3 region has 18 residues. CDR3 DNA sequence: TGTGCCAGCAGCCTCCCGCGGTTATGTGCGGGGTACACCGGGGAGCTGTTTTTT. Protein sequence: CASSLPRLCAGYTGELFF.

As for this clone: The sample carries other DNA sequences with the same CDR3. The J gene is TRBJ1-5, the V gene TRBV5-1; 7 bases are shared with TRBD1. The germline V gene has CDR1 SGHRS and CDR2 YFSETQ. This CDR3 has 15 residues. The V and J ends lost 1 base and 1 base, in that order; junction bases with no gene match: 2. Written as DNA, the CDR3 is TGCGCCAGCAGCTTGACAGGGGACAGCAATCAGCCCCAGCATTTT. This codes for CASSLTGDSNQPQHF. Full variable domain (remainder filled in from reference TRBV5-1 and TRBJ1-5): KAGVTQTPRYLIKTRGQQVTLSCSPISGHRSVSWYQQTPGQGLQFLFEYFSETQRNKGNFPGRFSGRQFSNSRSEMNVSTLELGDSALYLCASSLTGDSNQPQHFGDGTRLSIL.

This sequence joins TRBV6-5 and TRBJ1-2, with 8 nucleotides matching TRBD1. CDR3 length equals 13 residues. Germline loops: CDR1 MNHEY, CDR2 SVGAGI. V gave up 6 bases and J gave up 4 bases; unmatched junction bases: 4. CDR3 in amino acids: CASRTGAIYGYTF. The CDR3 coding sequence is TGTGCCAGCAGGACAGGGGCGATCTATGGCTACACCTTC.

The V and J genes are TRBV2 and TRBJ1-2; a weak D match, TRBD1 (5 bases). CDR3 size: 16 residues. With 6 bases removed from V and 0 bases from J, the gap between germline ends came to 17 bases. Germline V gene lookup returns CDR1 SNHLY and CDR2 FYNNEI. CDR3 loop: CASSTGGTASNYGYTF. The CDR3 coding sequence is TGTGCCAGCAGCACCGGGGGGACGGCCTCTAACTATGGCTACACCTTC.

The rearrangement joins TRBV2 to TRBJ1-3, with 8 bases lining up with TRBD1. In germline, CDR1 is SNHLY, CDR2 FYNNEI. V shed 4 bases and J 1 base; nucleotides not matched to a gene: 6. CDR3 length equals 16 residues. CDR3 coding DNA: TGTGCCAGCAGTGCAACCAGGGGGCGGTCTGGAAACACCATATATTTT. This encodes CASSATRGRSGNTIYF.

The chain recombines TRBV2 with TRBJ2-3; D is possibly TRBD1 (6 bases). V was pared by 7 bases and J by 2 bases, with 19 bases between. Germline V CDR1 and CDR2: SNHLY, FYNNEI. This CDR3 region has 16 residues. Here the CDR3 DNA reads TGTGCCAGCAAACTACAGGGATGGGGGCCCACAGATACGCAGTATTTT. Encoded protein: CASKLQGWGPTDTQYF.

This clone has just one count. In nucleotides, the CDR3 is TGTGCCAGCTCACCACGGTCAGCGGGGGGATACAATGAGCAGTTCTTC. Translation gives CASSPRSAGGYNEQFF. The chain has TRBV18 and TRBJ2-1, with TRBD2 matching 9 bases. V shed 1 base, J shed 4 bases, and the junction held 5 bases outside the gene matches. Germline V gene data show CDR1 as KGHSH and CDR2 as LQKENI. This CDR3 spans 16 amino acids. The full variable domain, in which reference TRBV18 and TRBJ2-1 provide the parts outside the CDR3, is NAGVMQNPRHLVRRRGQEARLRCSPMKGHSHVYWYRQLPEEGLKFMVYLQKENIIDESGMPKERFSAEFPKEGPSILRIQQVVRGDSAAYFCASSPRSAGGYNEQFFGPGTRLTVL.

The rearrangement joins TRBV7-8 to TRBJ1-2; 11 bases are a match to TRBD1. The V segment lost 5 bases and the J segment 6 bases; nucleotides outside the gene matches: 14. The germline V gene encodes CDR1 SGHVS and CDR2 FQNEAQ. This CDR3 region has 17 residues. This CDR3 is CASSGLPRDRGWNGYTF. The CDR3 bases are TGTGCCAGCAGCGGATTGCCCCGGGACAGGGGGTGGAATGGCTACACCTTC.

This chain joins TRBV10-3 and TRBJ2-1; no firm D call. Trimming cost V 7 bases and J 0 bases, with 13 bases left between them. Germline-derived CDR1 and CDR2 are ENHRY and SYGVKD. The CDR3 runs 15 residues. The CDR3 spells CAITDDPSSYNEQFF. CDR3 DNA sequence: TGTGCCATCACCGACGACCCTAGCTCCTACAATGAGCAGTTCTTC.

In its sample, this clone was seen once. The chain is built from TRBV5-4 and TRBJ1-1, with a tentative D call TRBD1 (5 bases). Deletions cut 1 base from V and 0 bases from J, with 10 bases between. The CDR3 runs to 15 residues. Germline V gives CDR1 SGHNT, CDR2 YYREEE (reference sequence). The CDR3, as DNA: TGTGCCAGCAGCTTGTGGACAACCCTGAACACTGAAGCTTTCTTT. Amino acid sequence: CASSLWTTLNTEAFF. The full variable domain, with the rest looked up from reference TRBV5-4 and TRBJ1-1, is ETGVTQSPTHLIKTRGQQVTLRCSSQSGHNTVSWYQQALGQGPQFIFQYYREEENGRGNFPPRFSGLQFPNYSSELNVNALELDDSALYLCASSLWTTLNTEAFFGQGTRLTVV.

The gene calls are TRBV7-9 and TRBJ1-2, with D perhaps matching TRBD1 (5 bases). Germline values: CDR1 SEHNR, CDR2 FQNEAQ (reference sequence). CDR3 length: 16 amino acids. Deletions cut 4 bases from V and 4 bases from J, with 19 bases between. CDR3 loop: CASSSGLVESGYGYTF. The CDR3 DNA sequence: TGTGCCAGCAGCTCGGGACTCGTTGAGAGTGGCTATGGCTACACCTTC.